The rows below give T cell receptor beta chains drawn from one sample of a study of blood T cell repertoires in COVID-19. The method was immunoSEQ multiplex PCR; TCRdb's version includes in-frame clones alone and lacks a portion of them. The repertoire holds 100,000 to 120,000 clones, with 81% as singletons. What was sequenced was peripheral blood. The receptor source for this set is a woman between 70 and 85 years old with acute or convalescent COVID-19. Each CDR3 is given with its conserved first and last residue. The D gene is left open where the match is weak. Only some rows state a clone size, as once, few, many or a class for expanded clones.

J gene,clone size,D gene,V gene,CDR3 protein,CDR3 DNA
TRBJ2-2,.,.,TRBV19,CASSMSLAGELFF,TGTGCCAGTAGTATGAGTCTTGCCGGGGAGCTGTTTTTT
TRBJ2-5,.,.,TRBV5-1,CASRASQETQYF,TGCGCCAGCAGGGCAAGTCAAGAGACCCAGTACTTC
TRBJ2-1,once,TRBD1,TRBV7-9,CASSLWTGTGHNEQFF,TGTGCCAGCAGCCTCTGGACAGGGACGGGTCACAATGAGCAGTTCTTC
TRBJ2-7,.,.,TRBV19,CASSIGTQVSYEQYF,TGTGCCAGTAGTATAGGTACCCAGGTGTCCTACGAGCAGTACTTC
TRBJ2-7,once,TRBD2,TRBV9,CASSRLLAGEVHEQYF,TGTGCCAGCAGCCGTCTTCTAGCGGGAGAGGTCCACGAGCAGTACTTC
TRBJ1-5,.,.,TRBV10-1,CASRSTRPSPNQPQHF,TGCGCCAGCAGATCCACTAGACCATCCCCCAATCAGCCCCAGCATTTT
TRBJ2-1,.,.,TRBV27,CASRTGYNEQFF,TGTGCCAGCAGGACGGGGTACAATGAGCAGTTCTTC
TRBJ2-1,.,.,TRBV10-3,CAISGSSLQANEQFF,TGTGCCATCAGTGGATCTAGCCTACAAGCCAATGAGCAGTTCTTC
TRBJ2-3,.,TRBD1,TRBV7-8,CASSSGGAWTDTQYF,TGTGCCAGCAGCTCAGGGGGCGCCTGGACAGATACGCAGTATTTT
TRBJ1-6,.,.,TRBV7-2,CASSQDMGFSPLHF,TGTGCCAGCAGCCAGGACATGGGGTTTTCACCCCTCCACTTT
TRBJ1-3,.,.,TRBV5-1,CASSWEGENTIYF,TGCGCCAGCAGCTGGGAGGGGGAAAACACCATATATTTT
TRBJ2-3,.,TRBD2,TRBV7-3,CASSLTTSGAGDTQYF,TGTGCCAGCAGCTTAACTACTAGCGGCGCTGGGGATACGCAGTATTTT
TRBJ1-2,.,TRBD1,TRBV27,CASRPTGASNYGYTF,TGTGCCAGCAGACCCACAGGGGCCAGTAACTATGGCTACACCTTC
TRBJ1-2,.,.,TRBV12-3/TRBV12-4,CASSFGGDYGYTF,TGTGCCAGCAGTTTTGGCGGAGACTATGGCTACACCTTC
TRBJ1-1,.,.,TRBV4-3,CASSQDRVNTEAFF,TGCGCCAGCAGCCAAGATCGGGTAAACACTGAAGCTTTCTTT
TRBJ1-1,.,TRBD1,TRBV7-6,CASSLEKRDSSNTEAFF,TGTGCCAGCAGCTTAGAAAAGAGGGACAGTTCGAACACTGAAGCTTTCTTT
TRBJ2-2,.,TRBD2,TRBV10-2,CATRLAGGLNTGELFF,TGCGCCACGAGACTAGCGGGGGGCCTAAACACCGGGGAGCTGTTTTTT
TRBJ1-1,few,.,TRBV6-5,CASSSHTANTEAFF,TGTGCCAGCAGTTCTCACACAGCCAACACTGAAGCTTTCTTT
TRBJ1-1,.,TRBD1,TRBV5-8,CASKDETGDMNTEAFF,TGTGCCAGCAAGGACGAGACAGGGGACATGAACACTGAAGCTTTCTTT
TRBJ1-6,.,.,TRBV7-8,CASSPGAGNLGSPLHF,TGTGCCAGCAGCCCAGGGGCGGGTAACTTAGGTTCACCCCTCCACTTT
TRBJ2-1,.,.,TRBV6-2/TRBV6-3,CASSPRGHEQFF,TGTGCCAGCAGCCCGCGGGGCCATGAGCAGTTCTTC
TRBJ1-1,.,TRBD1,TRBV2,CASGKDRGRTEAFF,TGTGCCAGCGGGAAGGACAGGGGGAGGACTGAAGCTTTCTTT
TRBJ2-3,.,.,TRBV4-3,CASSQEARNTDTQYF,TGCGCCAGCAGCCAAGAGGCGCGGAACACAGATACGCAGTATTTT
TRBJ2-7,.,TRBD2,TRBV5-1,CASSTGTSGSPLGSYEQYF,TGCGCCAGCAGCACCGGGACTAGCGGGAGTCCACTGGGCTCCTACGAGCAGTACTTC
TRBJ1-5,.,.,TRBV19,CATQRGVQPQHF,TGTGCCACCCAAAGGGGTGTTCAGCCCCAGCATTTT
TRBJ1-6,.,.,TRBV6-5,CASNSGRESSPLHF,TGTGCCAGCAATTCCGGGAGGGAATCTTCACCCCTCCACTTT
TRBJ1-2,.,.,TRBV6-5,CASRRGDYGYTF,TGTGCCAGCAGAAGGGGTGACTATGGCTACACCTTC
TRBJ1-6,few,.,TRBV30,CAWSVEDLGGSPLHF,TGTGCCTGGAGTGTCGAAGATCTGGGGGGTTCACCCCTCCACTTT
TRBJ2-3,few,TRBD1,TRBV5-4,CASSVKGQGTDTQYF,TGTGCCAGCAGCGTTAAGGGACAGGGGACAGATACGCAGTATTTT
TRBJ2-1,.,TRBD2,TRBV7-9,CASSGSGRGYNEQFF,TGTGCCAGCAGCGGTAGCGGGAGGGGGTACAATGAGCAGTTCTTC
TRBJ1-2,.,.,TRBV7-2,CASSLPPAGGYTF,TGTGCCAGCAGCTTACCCCCAGCAGGTGGCTACACCTTC
TRBJ2-3,.,TRBD2,TRBV4-3,CASSLGLAGGADTQYF,TGCGCCAGCAGCCTCGGACTAGCGGGGGGGGCAGATACGCAGTATTTT
TRBJ2-2,once,TRBD2,TRBV4-2,CASSPGTSGRTGELFF,TGTGCCAGCAGCCCGGGGACTAGCGGGAGAACCGGGGAGCTGTTTTTT
TRBJ2-4,.,.,TRBV5-1,CASSLGQGLAKNIQYF,TGCGCCAGCAGCTTAGGCCAGGGGCTAGCCAAAAACATTCAGTACTTC
TRBJ2-5,.,TRBD1,TRBV7-8,CASSPRDRGILETQYF,TGTGCCAGCAGCCCCCGGGACAGGGGGATACTAGAGACCCAGTACTTC
TRBJ1-1,.,.,TRBV6-5,CASRDSLNTEAFF,TGTGCCAGCAGGGACAGTCTTAACACTGAAGCTTTCTTT
TRBJ2-7,few,TRBD2,TRBV27,CASRQLAGPAYEQYF,TGTGCCAGCAGGCAATTAGCGGGGCCCGCCTACGAGCAGTACTTC
TRBJ2-6,.,.,TRBV28,CASSIRVSGANVLTF,TGTGCCAGCAGTATCAGGGTCTCTGGGGCCAACGTCCTGACTTTC
TRBJ2-3,.,TRBD2,TRBV5-4,CASSVSGADTQYF,TGTGCCAGCAGCGTTAGCGGGGCAGATACGCAGTATTTT
TRBJ1-2,.,.,TRBV9,CASSGIEVYGYTF,TGTGCCAGCAGCGGTATCGAGGTCTATGGCTACACCTTC